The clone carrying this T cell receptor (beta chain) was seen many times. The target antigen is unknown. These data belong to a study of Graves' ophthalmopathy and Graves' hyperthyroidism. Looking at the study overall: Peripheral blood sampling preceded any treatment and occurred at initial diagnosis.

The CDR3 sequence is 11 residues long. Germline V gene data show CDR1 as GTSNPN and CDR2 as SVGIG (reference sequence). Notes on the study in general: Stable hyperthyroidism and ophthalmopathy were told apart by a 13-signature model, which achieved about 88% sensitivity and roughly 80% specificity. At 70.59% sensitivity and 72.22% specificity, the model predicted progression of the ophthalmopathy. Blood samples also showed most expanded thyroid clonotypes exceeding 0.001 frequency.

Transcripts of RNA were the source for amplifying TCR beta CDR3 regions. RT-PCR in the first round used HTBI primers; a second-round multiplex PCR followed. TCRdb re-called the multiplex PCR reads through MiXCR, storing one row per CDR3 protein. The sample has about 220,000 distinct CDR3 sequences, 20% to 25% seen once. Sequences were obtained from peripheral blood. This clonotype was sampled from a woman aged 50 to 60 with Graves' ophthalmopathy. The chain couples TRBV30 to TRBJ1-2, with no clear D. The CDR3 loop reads CAYTEYLIYTF. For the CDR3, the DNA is TGTGCATATACAGAGTATCTAATCTACACCTTC.